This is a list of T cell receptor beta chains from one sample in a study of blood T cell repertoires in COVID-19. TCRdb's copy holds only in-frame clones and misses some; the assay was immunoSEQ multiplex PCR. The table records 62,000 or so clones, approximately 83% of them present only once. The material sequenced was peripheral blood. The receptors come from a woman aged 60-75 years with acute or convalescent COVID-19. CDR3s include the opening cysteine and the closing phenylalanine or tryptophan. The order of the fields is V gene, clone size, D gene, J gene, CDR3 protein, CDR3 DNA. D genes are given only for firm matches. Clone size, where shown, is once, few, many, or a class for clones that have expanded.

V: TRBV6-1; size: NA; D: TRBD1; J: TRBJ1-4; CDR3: CASSETTGVEKLFF; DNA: TGTGCCAGCAGTGAAACCACAGGGGTCGAAAAACTGTTTTTT
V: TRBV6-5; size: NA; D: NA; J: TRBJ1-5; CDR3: CASSYSVPGGNQPQHF; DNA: TGTGCCAGCAGTTACTCAGTCCCGGGGGGCAATCAGCCCCAGCATTTT
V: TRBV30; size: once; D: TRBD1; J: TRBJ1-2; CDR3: CAAYGQGEGYTF; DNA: TGTGCCGCTTACGGACAGGGAGAAGGCTACACCTTC
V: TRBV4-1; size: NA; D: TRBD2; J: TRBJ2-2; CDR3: CASSQEERELGIGELFF; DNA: TGCGCCAGCAGCCAAGAAGAGCGGGAGCTCGGGATCGGGGAGCTGTTTTTT
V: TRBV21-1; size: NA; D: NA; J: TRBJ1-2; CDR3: CASSKAADRGRDLRGYTF; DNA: TGTGCCAGCAGCAAAGCGGCGGACAGGGGGAGGGACCTTAGGGGCTACACCTTC
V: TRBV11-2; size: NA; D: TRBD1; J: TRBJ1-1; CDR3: CASSPDRGRWTEAFF; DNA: TGTGCCAGCAGCCCGGACAGGGGGCGATGGACTGAAGCTTTCTTT
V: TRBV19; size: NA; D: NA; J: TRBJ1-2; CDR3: CASSLTGFGYTF; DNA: TGTGCCAGTAGTCTAACAGGGTTCGGCTACACCTTC
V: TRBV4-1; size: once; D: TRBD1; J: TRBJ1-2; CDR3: CASNLGTAQIYGYTF; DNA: TGCGCCAGCAATCTTGGGACAGCCCAGATCTATGGCTACACCTTC
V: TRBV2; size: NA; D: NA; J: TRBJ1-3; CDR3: CASSEPPTGRNTIYF; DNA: TGTGCCAGCAGTGAGCCCCCGACAGGTCGAAACACCATATATTTT
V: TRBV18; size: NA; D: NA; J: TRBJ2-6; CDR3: CASSPRAWISGANVLTF; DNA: TGTGCCAGCTCACCACGGGCGTGGATCTCTGGGGCCAACGTCCTGACTTTC
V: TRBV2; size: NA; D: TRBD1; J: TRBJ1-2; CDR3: CASSNFITGVDGYTF; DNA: TGTGCCAGCAGTAATTTCATTACAGGGGTGGATGGCTACACCTTC
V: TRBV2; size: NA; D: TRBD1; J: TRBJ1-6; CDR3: CASSDKDRGRSPLHF; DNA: TGTGCCAGCAGTGATAAGGACAGGGGCAGATCACCCCTCCACTTT
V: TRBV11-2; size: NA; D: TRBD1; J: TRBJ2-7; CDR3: CASSPLWDRGVYSSYEQYF; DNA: TGTGCCAGCAGCCCACTGTGGGACAGGGGCGTCTATTCCTCCTACGAGCAGTACTTC
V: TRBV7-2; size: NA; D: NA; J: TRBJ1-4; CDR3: CASSSRQTANEKLFF; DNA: TGTGCCAGCAGCTCCCGACAGACAGCTAATGAAAAACTGTTTTTT
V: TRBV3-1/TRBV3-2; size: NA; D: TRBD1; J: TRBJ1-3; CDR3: CASSRDRGLSGNTIYF; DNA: TGTGCCAGCAGCCGGGACAGGGGGCTCTCTGGAAACACCATATATTTT
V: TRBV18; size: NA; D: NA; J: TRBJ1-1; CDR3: CASSPVISGSTEAFF; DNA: TGTGCCAGCTCACCCGTAATCAGCGGGTCCACTGAAGCTTTCTTT
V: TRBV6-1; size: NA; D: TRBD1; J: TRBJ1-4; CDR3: CASSGSGGNSANEKLFF; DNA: TGTGCCAGCAGTGGGTCAGGGGGAAACTCTGCTAATGAAAAACTGTTTTTT
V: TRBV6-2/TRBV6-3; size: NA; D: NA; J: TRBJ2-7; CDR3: CASSYSGTGVMGDEQYF; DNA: TGTGCCAGCAGTTACTCTGGGACGGGAGTAATGGGCGACGAGCAGTACTTC
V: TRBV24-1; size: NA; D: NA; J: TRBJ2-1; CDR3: CATSDSGGLWYNEQFF; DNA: TGTGCCACCAGTGATTCTGGGGGACTTTGGTACAATGAGCAGTTCTTC
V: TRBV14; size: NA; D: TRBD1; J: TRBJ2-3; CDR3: CASSQRSGQLLSTQYF; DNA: TGTGCCAGCAGCCAAAGATCGGGACAGTTATTGAGTACGCAGTATTTT
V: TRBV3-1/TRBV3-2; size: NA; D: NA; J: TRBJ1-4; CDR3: CASSQDAGWEKLFF; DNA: TGTGCCAGCAGCCAAGATGCGGGATGGGAAAAACTGTTTTTT
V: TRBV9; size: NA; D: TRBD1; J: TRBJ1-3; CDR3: CASSVLGGTEISGNTIYF; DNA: TGTGCCAGCAGCGTACTAGGAGGGACAGAGATCTCTGGAAACACCATATATTTT
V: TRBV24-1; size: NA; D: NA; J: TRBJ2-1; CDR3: CATSPGGTYNEQFF; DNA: TGTGCCACCAGTCCCGGCGGGACCTACAATGAGCAGTTCTTC
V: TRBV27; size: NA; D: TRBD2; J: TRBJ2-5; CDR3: CASRRTSGQETQYF; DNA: TGTGCCAGCAGGAGGACTAGCGGACAAGAGACCCAGTACTTC
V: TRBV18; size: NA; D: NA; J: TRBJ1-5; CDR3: CASSALQIDQPQHF; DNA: TGTGCCAGCTCAGCCCTCCAGATCGATCAGCCCCAGCATTTT
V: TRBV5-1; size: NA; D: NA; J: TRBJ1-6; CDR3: CASSLGGHPTPQPLHF; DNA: TGCGCCAGCAGCTTGGGTGGCCACCCGACACCCCAGCCCCTCCACTTT
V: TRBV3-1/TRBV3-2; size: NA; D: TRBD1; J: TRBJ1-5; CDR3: CASSQDDGTGWGQPQHF; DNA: TGTGCCAGCAGCCAAGATGACGGGACAGGGTGGGGGCAGCCCCAGCATTTT
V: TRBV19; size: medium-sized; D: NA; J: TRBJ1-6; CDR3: CASSRTAQNSPLHF; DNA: TGTGCCAGTAGCCGGACAGCTCAAAATTCACCCCTCCACTTT
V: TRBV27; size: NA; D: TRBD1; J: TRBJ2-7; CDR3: CASSRTDRGGWYEQYF; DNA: TGTGCCAGCAGTCGCACCGACAGGGGAGGTTGGTACGAGCAGTACTTC
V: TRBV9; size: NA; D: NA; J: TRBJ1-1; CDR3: CASSVEGGRANTEAFF; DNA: TGTGCCAGCAGCGTAGAAGGAGGTAGGGCTAACACTGAAGCTTTCTTT
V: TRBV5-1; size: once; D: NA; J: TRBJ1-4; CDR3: CASSPRTVGEKLFF; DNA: TGCGCCAGCAGTCCCAGGACAGTCGGCGAAAAACTGTTTTTT
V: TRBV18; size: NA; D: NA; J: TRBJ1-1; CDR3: CASFGGRNTEAFF; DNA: TGTGCCAGCTTCGGAGGGCGGAACACTGAAGCTTTCTTT
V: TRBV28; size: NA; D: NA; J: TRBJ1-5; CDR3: CASSPVSPRQPQHF; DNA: TGTGCCAGCAGTCCGGTGTCCCCCCGTCAGCCCCAGCATTTT
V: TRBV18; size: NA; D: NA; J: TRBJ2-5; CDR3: CASSPGSSRETQYF; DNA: TGTGCCAGCTCACCAGGTTCCTCGCGGGAGACCCAGTACTTC
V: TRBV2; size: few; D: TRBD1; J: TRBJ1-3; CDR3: CASSEGRGNSGNTIYF; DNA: TGTGCCAGCAGCGAAGGCAGGGGGAACTCTGGAAACACCATATATTTT
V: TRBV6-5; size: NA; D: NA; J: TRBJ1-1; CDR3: CASIKDTMNTEAFF; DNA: TGTGCCAGCATTAAGGACACCATGAACACTGAAGCTTTCTTT
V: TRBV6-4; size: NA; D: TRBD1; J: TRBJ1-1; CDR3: CASSLVQGAKLPRAFF; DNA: TGTGCCAGCAGTCTCGTACAGGGGGCGAAACTTCCCCGGGCTTTCTTT
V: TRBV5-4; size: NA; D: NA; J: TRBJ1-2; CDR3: CASSSGQRNAYGYTF; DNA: TGTGCCAGCAGCTCAGGACAGCGAAACGCTTATGGCTACACCTTC
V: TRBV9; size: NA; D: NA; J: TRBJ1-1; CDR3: CASSVDNSNTEAFF; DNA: TGTGCCAGCAGCGTAGATAACAGTAACACTGAAGCTTTCTTT
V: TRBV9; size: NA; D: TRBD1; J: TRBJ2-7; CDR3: CASSEGQGYEQYF; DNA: TGTGCCAGCAGCGAAGGACAGGGTTACGAGCAGTACTTC
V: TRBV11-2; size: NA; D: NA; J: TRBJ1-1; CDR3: CASSLNGNTEAFF; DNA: TGTGCCAGCAGCTTAAACGGGAACACTGAAGCTTTCTTT
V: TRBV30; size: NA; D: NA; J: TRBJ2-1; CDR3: CAWRPWGVDEQFF; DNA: TGTGCCTGGAGGCCATGGGGGGTCGATGAGCAGTTCTTC
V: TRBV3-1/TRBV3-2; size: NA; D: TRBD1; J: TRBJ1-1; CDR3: CASSKTGAKDTEAFF; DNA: TGTGCCAGCAGCAAGACAGGGGCGAAAGACACTGAAGCTTTCTTT
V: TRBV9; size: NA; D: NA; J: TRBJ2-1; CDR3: CARDTDSSYNEQFF; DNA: TGTGCCAGAGACACCGATAGCTCCTACAATGAGCAGTTCTTC
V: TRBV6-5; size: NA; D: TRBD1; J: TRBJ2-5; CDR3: CASSRGQAQETQYF; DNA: TGTGCCAGCAGCCGGGGACAGGCCCAAGAGACCCAGTACTTC
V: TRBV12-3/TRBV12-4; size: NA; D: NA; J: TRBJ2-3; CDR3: CASSPGAAAQYF; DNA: TGTGCCAGCAGTCCGGGAGCGGCGGCGCAGTATTTT
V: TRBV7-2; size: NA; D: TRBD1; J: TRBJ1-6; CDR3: CASTRQGGSPLHF; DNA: TGTGCCAGCACCCGACAGGGCGGGTCACCCCTCCACTTT
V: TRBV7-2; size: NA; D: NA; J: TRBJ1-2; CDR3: CASSLAGTGLYGYTF; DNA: TGTGCCAGCAGCTTAGCAGGAACAGGGCTATATGGCTACACCTTC
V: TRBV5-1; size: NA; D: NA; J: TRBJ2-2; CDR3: CASSTGVTGELFF; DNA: TGCGCCAGCAGCACGGGAGTCACCGGGGAGCTGTTTTTT
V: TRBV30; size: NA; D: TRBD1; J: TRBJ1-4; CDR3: CAWRDTGFRGNEKLFF; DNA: TGTGCCTGGAGAGATACCGGGTTCAGGGGGAATGAAAAACTGTTTTTT
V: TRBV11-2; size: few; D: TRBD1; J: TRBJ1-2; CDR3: CASSSTGPYGYTF; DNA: TGTGCCAGCAGCTCGACAGGGCCCTATGGCTACACCTTC